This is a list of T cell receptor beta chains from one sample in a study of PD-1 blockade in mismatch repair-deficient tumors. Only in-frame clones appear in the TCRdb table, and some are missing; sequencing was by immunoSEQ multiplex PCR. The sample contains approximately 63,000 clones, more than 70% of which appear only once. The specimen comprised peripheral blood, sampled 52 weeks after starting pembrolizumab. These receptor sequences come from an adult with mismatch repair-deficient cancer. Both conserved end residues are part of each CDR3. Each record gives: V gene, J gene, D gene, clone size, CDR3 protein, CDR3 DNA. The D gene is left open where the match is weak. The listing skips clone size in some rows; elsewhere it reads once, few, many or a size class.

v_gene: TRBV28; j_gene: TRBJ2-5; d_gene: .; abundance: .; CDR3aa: CASSPALEEETQYF; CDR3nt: TGTGCCAGCAGCCCGGCACTGGAGGAAGAGACCCAGTACTTC
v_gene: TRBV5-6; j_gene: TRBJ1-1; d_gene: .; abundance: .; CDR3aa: CASSLLLRTVNTEAFF; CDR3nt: TGTGCCAGCAGCTTGCTATTGAGGACGGTTAACACTGAAGCTTTCTTT
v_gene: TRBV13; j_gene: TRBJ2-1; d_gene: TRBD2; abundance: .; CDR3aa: CASSPSGGLGPYNEQFF; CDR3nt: TGTGCCAGCAGCCCGTCCGGGGGACTAGGTCCCTACAATGAGCAGTTCTTC
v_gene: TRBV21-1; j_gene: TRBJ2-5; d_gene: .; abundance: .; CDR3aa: CAGRGTEGKSETQYF; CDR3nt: TGTGCCGGGAGGGGGACTGAAGGGAAGTCAGAGACCCAGTACTTC
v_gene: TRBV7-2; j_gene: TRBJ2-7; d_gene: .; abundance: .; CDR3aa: CASSLITISEQYF; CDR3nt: TGTGCCAGCAGCTTAATAACCATCTCCGAGCAGTACTTC
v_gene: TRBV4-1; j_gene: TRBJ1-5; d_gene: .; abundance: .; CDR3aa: CASSHDGNTGNQPQHF; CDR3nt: TGCGCCAGCAGCCACGATGGGAATACAGGTAATCAGCCCCAGCATTTT
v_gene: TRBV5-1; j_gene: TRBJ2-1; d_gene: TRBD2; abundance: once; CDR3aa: CASSLALAGGPRSNEQFF; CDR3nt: TGCGCCAGCAGCTTGGCACTAGCGGGAGGGCCTCGATCCAATGAGCAGTTCTTC
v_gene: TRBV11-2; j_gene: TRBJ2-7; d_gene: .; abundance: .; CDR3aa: CASSLGGEYEQYF; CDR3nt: TGTGCCAGCAGCTTAGGTGGGGAGTACGAGCAGTACTTC
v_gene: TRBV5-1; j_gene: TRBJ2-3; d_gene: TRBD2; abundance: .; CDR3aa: CASSSSGRAVGDTQYF; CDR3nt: TGCGCCAGCAGCTCTAGCGGGAGGGCCGTGGGAGATACGCAGTATTTT
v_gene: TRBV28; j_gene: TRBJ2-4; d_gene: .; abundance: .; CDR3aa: CASRSSRSGINIQYF; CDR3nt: TGTGCCAGCCGAAGTAGCCGTAGCGGAATAAACATTCAGTACTTC
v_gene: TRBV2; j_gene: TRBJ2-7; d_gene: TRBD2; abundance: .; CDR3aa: CATLAETYEQYF; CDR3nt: TGTGCCACTCTAGCGGAGACCTACGAGCAGTACTTC
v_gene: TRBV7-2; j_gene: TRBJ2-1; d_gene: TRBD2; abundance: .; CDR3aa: CASSLVVLAGINEQFF; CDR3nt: TGTGCCAGCAGCTTAGTGGTACTAGCGGGAATTAATGAGCAGTTCTTC
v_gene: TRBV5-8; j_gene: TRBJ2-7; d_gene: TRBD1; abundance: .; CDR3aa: CASSGQGALSYEQYF; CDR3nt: TGTGCCAGCAGCGGACAGGGGGCCCTTTCCTACGAGCAGTACTTC
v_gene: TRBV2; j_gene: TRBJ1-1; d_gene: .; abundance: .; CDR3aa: CASSEGFNEMNTEAFF; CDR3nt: TGTGCCAGCAGTGAGGGGTTTAACGAGATGAACACTGAAGCTTTCTTT
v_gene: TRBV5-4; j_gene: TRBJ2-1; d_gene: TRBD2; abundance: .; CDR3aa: CASSLGLAIEQFF; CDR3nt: TGTGCCAGCAGCTTAGGACTAGCGATTGAGCAGTTCTTC
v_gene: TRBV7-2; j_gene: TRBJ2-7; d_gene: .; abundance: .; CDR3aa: CASSHYGLEQYF; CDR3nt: TGTGCCAGCAGCCATTATGGACTAGAGCAGTACTTC
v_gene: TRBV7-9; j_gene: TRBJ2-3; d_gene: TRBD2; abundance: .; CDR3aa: CASSPPPVSSGSTDTQYF; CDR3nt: TGTGCCAGCAGCCCACCCCCGGTTTCTAGCGGAAGCACAGATACGCAGTATTTT
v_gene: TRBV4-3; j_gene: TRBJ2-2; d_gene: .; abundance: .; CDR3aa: CASSQDQRDFRGVLFF; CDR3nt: TGCGCCAGCAGCCAAGATCAGCGCGACTTCAGAGGCGTGCTGTTTTTT
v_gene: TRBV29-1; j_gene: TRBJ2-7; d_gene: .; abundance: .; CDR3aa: CSVEGLGGGDYEQYF; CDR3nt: TGCAGCGTTGAAGGACTCGGAGGGGGGGATTACGAGCAGTACTTC
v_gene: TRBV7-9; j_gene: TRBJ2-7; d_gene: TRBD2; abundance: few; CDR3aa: CASSLETGGAYEQYF; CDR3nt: TGTGCCAGCAGCTTAGAGACGGGAGGTGCCTACGAGCAGTACTTC
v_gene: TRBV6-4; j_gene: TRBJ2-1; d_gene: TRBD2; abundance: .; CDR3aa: CASSDGTNNEQFF; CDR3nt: TGTGCCAGCAGTGACGGGACTAACAATGAGCAGTTCTTC
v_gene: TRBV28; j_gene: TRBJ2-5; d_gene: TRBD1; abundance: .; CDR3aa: CASSTGQGLQETQYF; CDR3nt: TGTGCCAGCAGTACGGGACAGGGTTTACAAGAGACCCAGTACTTC
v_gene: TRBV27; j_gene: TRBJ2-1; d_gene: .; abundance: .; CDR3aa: CASSSGGGNEQFF; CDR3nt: TGTGCCAGCAGCTCAGGAGGGGGCAATGAGCAGTTCTTC
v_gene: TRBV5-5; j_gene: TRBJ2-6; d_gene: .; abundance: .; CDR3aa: CASSFHNWVVSGANVLTF; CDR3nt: TGTGCCAGCAGCTTCCACAACTGGGTGGTCTCTGGGGCCAACGTCCTGACTTTC
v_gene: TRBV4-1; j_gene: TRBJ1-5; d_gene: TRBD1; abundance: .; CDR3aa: CASSQTTGNQPQHF; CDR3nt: TGCGCCAGCAGCCAAACGACAGGGAATCAGCCCCAGCATTTT
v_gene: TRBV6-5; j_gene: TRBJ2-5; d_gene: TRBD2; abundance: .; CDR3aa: CASSYLAGGLRETQYF; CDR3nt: TGTGCCAGCAGTTATCTTGCGGGAGGACTCCGGGAGACCCAGTACTTC
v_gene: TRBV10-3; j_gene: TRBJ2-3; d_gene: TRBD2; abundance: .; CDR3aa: CAISDPRGRVTDTQYF; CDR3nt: TGTGCCATCAGTGACCCGCGAGGGAGGGTCACAGATACGCAGTATTTT
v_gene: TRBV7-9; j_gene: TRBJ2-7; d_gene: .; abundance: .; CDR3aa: CASSSPSSFYEQYF; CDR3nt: TGTGCCAGCAGCTCCCCTAGCTCCTTCTACGAGCAGTACTTC